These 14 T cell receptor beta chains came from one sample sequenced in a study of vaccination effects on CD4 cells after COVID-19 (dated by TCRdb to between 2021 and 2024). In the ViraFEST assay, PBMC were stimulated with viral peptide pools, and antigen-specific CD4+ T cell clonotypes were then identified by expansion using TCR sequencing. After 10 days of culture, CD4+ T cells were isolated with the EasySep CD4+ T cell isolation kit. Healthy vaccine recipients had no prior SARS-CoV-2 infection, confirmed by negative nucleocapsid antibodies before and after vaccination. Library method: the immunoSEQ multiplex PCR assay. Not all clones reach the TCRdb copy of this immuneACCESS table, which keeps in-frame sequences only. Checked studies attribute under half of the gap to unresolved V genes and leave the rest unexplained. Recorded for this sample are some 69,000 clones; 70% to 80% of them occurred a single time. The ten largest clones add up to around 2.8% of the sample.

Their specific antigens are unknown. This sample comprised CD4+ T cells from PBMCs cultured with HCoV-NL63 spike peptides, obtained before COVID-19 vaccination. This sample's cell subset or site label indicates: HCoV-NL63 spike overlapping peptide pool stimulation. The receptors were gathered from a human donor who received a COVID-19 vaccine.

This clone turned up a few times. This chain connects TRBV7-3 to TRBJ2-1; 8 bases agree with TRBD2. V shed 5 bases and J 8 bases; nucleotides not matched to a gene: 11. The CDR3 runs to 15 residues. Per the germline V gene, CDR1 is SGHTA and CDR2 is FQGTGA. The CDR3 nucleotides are TGTGCCAGCAGCCTACGGGGGGGTCCGGGATATGAGCAGTTCTTC. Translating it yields CASSLRGGPGYEQFF.

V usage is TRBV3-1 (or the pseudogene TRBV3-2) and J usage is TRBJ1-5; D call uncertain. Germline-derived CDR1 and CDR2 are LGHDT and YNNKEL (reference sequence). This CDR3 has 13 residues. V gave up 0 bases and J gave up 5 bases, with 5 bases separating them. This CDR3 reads CASSQDRYQPQHF. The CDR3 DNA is TGTGCCAGCAGCCAAGACCGATATCAGCCCCAGCATTTT.

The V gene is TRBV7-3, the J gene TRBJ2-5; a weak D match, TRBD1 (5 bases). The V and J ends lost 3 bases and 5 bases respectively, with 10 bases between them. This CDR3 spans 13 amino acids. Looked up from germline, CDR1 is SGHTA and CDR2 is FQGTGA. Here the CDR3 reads CASSFRDRETQYF. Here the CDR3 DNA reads TGTGCCAGCAGCTTCAGGGATAGGGAGACCCAGTACTTC.

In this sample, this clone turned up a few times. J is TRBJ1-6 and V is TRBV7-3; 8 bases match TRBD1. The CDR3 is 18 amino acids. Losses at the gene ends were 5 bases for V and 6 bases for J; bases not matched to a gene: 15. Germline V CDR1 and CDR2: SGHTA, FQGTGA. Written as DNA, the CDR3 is TGTGCCAGCAGCACCCAGGGATGGACAGGGCTGGGTAATTCACCCCTCCACTTT. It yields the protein CASSTQGWTGLGNSPLHF.

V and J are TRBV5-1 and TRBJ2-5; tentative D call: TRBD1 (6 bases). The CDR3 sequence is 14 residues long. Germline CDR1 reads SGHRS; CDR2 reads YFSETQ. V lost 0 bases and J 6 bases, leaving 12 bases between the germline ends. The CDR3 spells CASSLVDQGQTQYF. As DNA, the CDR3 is TGCGCCAGCAGCTTGGTTGACCAGGGGCAGACCCAGTACTTC.

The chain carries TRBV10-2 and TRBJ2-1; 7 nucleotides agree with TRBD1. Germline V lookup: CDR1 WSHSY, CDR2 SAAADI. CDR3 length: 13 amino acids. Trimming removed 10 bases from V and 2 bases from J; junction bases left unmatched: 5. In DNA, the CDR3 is TGCGCCATACAGGGGAACCCCTACAATGAGCAGTTCTTC. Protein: CAIQGNPYNEQFF.

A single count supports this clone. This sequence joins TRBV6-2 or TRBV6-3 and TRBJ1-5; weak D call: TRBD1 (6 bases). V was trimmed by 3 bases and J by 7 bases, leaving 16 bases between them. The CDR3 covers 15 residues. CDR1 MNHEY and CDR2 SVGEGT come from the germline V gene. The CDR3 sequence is CASSYPVLGGQPQHF. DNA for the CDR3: TGTGCCAGCAGTTATCCCGTCCTAGGGGGGCAGCCCCAGCATTTT.

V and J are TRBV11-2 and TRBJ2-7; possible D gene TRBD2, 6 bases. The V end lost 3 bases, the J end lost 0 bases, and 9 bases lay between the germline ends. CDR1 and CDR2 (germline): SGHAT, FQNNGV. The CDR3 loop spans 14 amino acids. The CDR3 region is CASSFAGNSYEQYV. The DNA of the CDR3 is TGTGCCAGCAGCTTTGCGGGGAACTCCTACGAGCAGTACGTC.

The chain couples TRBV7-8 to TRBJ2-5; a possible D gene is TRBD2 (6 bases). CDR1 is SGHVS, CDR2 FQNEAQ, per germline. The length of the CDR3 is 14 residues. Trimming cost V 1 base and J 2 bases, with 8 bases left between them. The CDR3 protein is CASSLGRGQETQYF. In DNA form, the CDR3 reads TGTGCCAGCAGCTTAGGGAGGGGACAAGAGACCCAGTACTTC. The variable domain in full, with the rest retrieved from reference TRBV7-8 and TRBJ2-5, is GAGVSQSPRYKVAKRGQDVALRCDPISGHVSLFWYQQALGQGPEFLTYFQNEAQLDKSGLPSDRFFAERPEGSVSTLKIQRTQQEDSAVYLCASSLGRGQETQYFGPGTRLLVL.

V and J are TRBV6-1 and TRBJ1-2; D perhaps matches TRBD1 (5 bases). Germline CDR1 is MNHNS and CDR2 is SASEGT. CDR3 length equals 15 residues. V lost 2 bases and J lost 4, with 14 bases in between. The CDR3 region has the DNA TGTGCCAGCAGTGAAACAATTTGGGACCCCTATGGCTACACCTTC. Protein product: CASSETIWDPYGYTF.

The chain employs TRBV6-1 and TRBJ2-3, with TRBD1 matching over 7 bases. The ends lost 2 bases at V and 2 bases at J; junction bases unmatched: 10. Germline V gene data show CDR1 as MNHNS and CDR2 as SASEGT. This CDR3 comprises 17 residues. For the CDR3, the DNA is TGTGCCAGCAGTGAAACCCAGGGGGTGTCACACACAGATACGCAGTATTTT. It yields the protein CASSETQGVSHTDTQYF.

The CDR3 sequence is CASSLLWGGQGNEQFF. The CDR3 DNA reads as TGTGCCAGCAGTTTATTGTGGGGGGGGCAGGGGAATGAGCAGTTCTTC. The chain has TRBV27 and TRBJ2-1; tentative D call: TRBD2 (7 bases). The CDR3 covers 16 residues. In germline, CDR1 is MNHEY, CDR2 SMNVEV (reference sequence). The germline V and J ends were trimmed by 1 base and 7 bases, with 17 bases remaining between them.

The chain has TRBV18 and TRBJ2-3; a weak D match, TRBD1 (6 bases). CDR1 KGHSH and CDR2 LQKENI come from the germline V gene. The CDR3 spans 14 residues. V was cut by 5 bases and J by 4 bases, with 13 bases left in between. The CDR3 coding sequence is TGTGCCAGCTCAGAGCAGGGGACGGCAGATACGCAGTATTTT. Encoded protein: CASSEQGTADTQYF.

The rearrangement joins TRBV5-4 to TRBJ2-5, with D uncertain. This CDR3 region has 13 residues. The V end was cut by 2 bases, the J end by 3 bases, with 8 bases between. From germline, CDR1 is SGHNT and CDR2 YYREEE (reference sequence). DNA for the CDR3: TGTGCCAGCAGCTTTGGCCGGGAAGAGACCCAGTACTTC. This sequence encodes CASSFGREETQYF.